This passage covers 27 T cell receptor beta chains from one sample sequenced in a study of blood T cells in healthy people across ages. Through a sample-barcoded 5' primer and a J-beta primer mix, a second PCR was run for roughly 6 to 11 cycles. TCRdb called the 5' RACE reads again in MiXCR, with one record for every CDR3 protein. Of about 900,000 distinct CDR3 sequences listed, 48% are singletons. Sequenced: blood. Receptor source: a man between 25 and 39 years old in good health.

The CDR3 reads CATSDPRTSSSYNEQFF. The CDR3 DNA follows: TGTGCCACCAGTGATCCCCGGACATCCAGCTCCTACAATGAGCAGTTCTTC. The chain links TRBV24-1 to TRBJ2-1; TRBD1 is a possible D gene (5 bases). Germline loops: CDR1 KGHDR, CDR2 SFDVKD. The CDR3 totals 17 residues. V lost 3 bases, J lost 0 bases, and 14 bases lay in between.

This clonotype was counted between two and nine times. The chain couples TRBV28 to TRBJ1-4; the D gene is possibly TRBD1 (5 bases). V was shortened by 6 bases and J by 0 bases, with 14 bases between the two germline ends. The germline V gene encodes CDR1 MDHEN and CDR2 SYDVKM. The CDR3 has 16 amino acids. CDR3 in DNA: TGTGCCAGCAGCCTTGGCGGGGGTGCAACTAATGAAAAACTGTTTTTT. Residues: CASSLGGGATNEKLFF.

The chain recombines TRBV27 with TRBJ1-5; D is unclear. The V end lost 5 bases, the J end lost 0 bases, and 14 bases lay between the germline ends. Germline CDR1 MNHEY, CDR2 SMNVEV (reference sequence). The CDR3 totals 16 residues. CDR3 coding DNA: TGTGCCAGCAGTCCCCTTAATGACATTAGCAATCAGCCCCAGCATTTT. Translation: CASSPLNDISNQPQHF.

This clonotype was recorded a few times. The V call is TRBV18, the J call TRBJ2-5, with TRBD2 matching 8 bases. This CDR3 comprises 15 residues. Germline loops: CDR1 KGHSH, CDR2 LQKENI. Trimming at V came to 3 bases and at J to 2 bases, leaving 5 bases not matched to a gene. The CDR3 loop is CASSPLLADQETQYF. CDR3 DNA: TGTGCCAGCTCACCGTTACTAGCGGATCAAGAGACCCAGTACTTC.

This clonotype was observed a handful of times. The chain is built from TRBV7-2 and TRBJ2-3, with D tentatively TRBD2 (5 bases). Germline V gene sequence: CDR1 SGHTA, CDR2 FQGNSA. The CDR3 loop spans 17 amino acids. V lost 3 bases to trimming and J lost 2 bases, with 18 bases between them. The CDR3 sequence is CASSLGMGSGFTDTQYF. The CDR3 nucleotides read TGTGCCAGCAGCTTGGGGATGGGGAGCGGCTTCACAGATACGCAGTATTTT.

V and J are TRBV10-3 and TRBJ1-6, with D possibly TRBD1 on 5 matching bases. Germline V gene sequence: CDR1 ENHRY, CDR2 SYGVKD. The CDR3 loop spans 14 amino acids. V was trimmed by 3 bases and J by 8 bases, leaving 11 bases between them. The CDR3 here is CAISDGGIDSPLHF. The CDR3 region has the DNA TGTGCCATCAGTGATGGGGGAATTGATTCACCCCTCCACTTT.

The rearrangement uses TRBV15 and TRBJ2-5; 10 nucleotides agree with TRBD2. With 1 base clipped from V and 0 bases from J, the junction kept 5 bases outside the gene matches. The germline CDR1 and CDR2 sequences are LNHNV and YYDKDF (reference sequence). This CDR3 has 17 amino acids. CDR3 region: CATSRGVGTSDQETQYF. CDR3 nucleotide sequence: TGTGCCACCAGCAGAGGTGTAGGGACTAGCGACCAAGAGACCCAGTACTTC.

V usage is TRBV9 and J usage is TRBJ2-1; 7 positions match TRBD2. V shed 0 bases, J shed 10 bases, and the junction held 7 bases outside the gene matches. Per germline, CDR1 SGDLS and CDR2 YYNGEE. The CDR3 contains 14 residues. The CDR3: CASSVGELAREQFF. CDR3 DNA: TGTGCCAGCAGCGTAGGAGAACTAGCGAGAGAGCAGTTCTTC.

This chain connects TRBV2 to TRBJ2-7; 10 nucleotides agree with TRBD2. This CDR3 contains 15 residues. Per the germline V gene, CDR1 is SNHLY and CDR2 is FYNNEI. J was trimmed by 0 bases and V by 7 bases; bases with no gene match: 6. The CDR3 loop is CASKSSGGISYEQYF. The CDR3 DNA sequence: TGTGCCAGCAAGAGTAGCGGGGGGATCTCCTACGAGCAGTACTTC.

This rearrangement joins TRBV6-1 to TRBJ2-7; D not resolved. Germline values: CDR1 MNHNS, CDR2 SASEGT. The CDR3 is 13 amino acids. Trimming shortened V by 6 bases and J by 2 bases, and 11 bases separated the two germline ends. The DNA of the CDR3 is TGTGCCAGCAGCCTGGGTAACACCTACGAGCAGTACTTC. As protein: CASSLGNTYEQYF.

This clonotype was seen only once. The V call is TRBV5-1, the J call TRBJ2-1, with no clear D. CDR1 is SGHRS and CDR2 is YFSETQ in the germline V gene. Trimming cost V 0 bases and J 7 bases, with 5 bases left between them. The CDR3 is 12 amino acids. The CDR3 spells CASSLAQNEQFF. DNA of the CDR3: TGCGCCAGCAGCTTGGCCCAGAATGAGCAGTTCTTC.

The rearrangement uses TRBV7-2 and TRBJ1-5; no definite D call. The CDR3 consists of 15 residues. Germline lookup yields CDR1 SGHTA and CDR2 FQGNSA. The V end lost 5 bases, the J end lost 6 bases, and 17 bases lay between the germline ends. The CDR3 nucleotides are TGTGCCAGCAGCCCTGACACGGCCAGGAGTCAGCCCCAGCATTTT. It is translated as CASSPDTARSQPQHF.

The sample holds a few counts of this clonotype. This chain connects TRBV10-3 to TRBJ1-2; 7 bases line up with TRBD1. Germline CDR1 ENHRY, CDR2 SYGVKD. The CDR3 loop spans 13 amino acids. Trimming took 10 bases from V and 8 from J; bases not matched to a gene: 13. CDR3 in DNA: TGTGCCAACAGAGGGGGCCAGGGGGTAGGCTACACCTTC. Protein sequence: CANRGGQGVGYTF.

The rearrangement links TRBV4-1 to TRBJ2-3, with D perhaps TRBD1 (5 bases). The V and J ends lost 2 bases and 4 bases respectively, with 10 bases between them. This CDR3 is 14 amino acids long. Germline V CDR1 and CDR2: MGHRA, YSYEKL. The CDR3 reads CASSQQGSADTQYF. The CDR3, as DNA: TGCGCCAGCAGCCAACAGGGATCCGCAGATACGCAGTATTTT.

This clonotype was counted only a few times. The V and J genes are TRBV5-1 and TRBJ2-3, with D possibly matching TRBD2 (6 bases). Germline lookup yields CDR1 SGHRS and CDR2 YFSETQ. The V end lost 0 bases, the J end lost 1 base, and 12 bases lay between the germline ends. This CDR3 comprises 16 residues. The CDR3 protein is CASSLGAGIGTDTQYF. CDR3 bases: TGCGCCAGCAGCTTGGGGGCGGGAATAGGCACAGATACGCAGTATTTT.

This clonotype was counted only a few times. The rearrangement joins TRBV6-6 to TRBJ2-5, with D perhaps matching TRBD1 (6 bases). V gave up 8 bases and J gave up 1 base, with 14 bases separating them. The CDR3 length is 14 residues. Germline V lookup: CDR1 MNHNY, CDR2 SVGAGI (reference sequence). The CDR3 reads CASGPRDIQETQYF. In nucleotides, the CDR3 is TGTGCCAGCGGACCCCGGGACATCCAAGAGACCCAGTACTTC.

This chain joins TRBV6-6 and TRBJ2-1; D is perhaps TRBD2 (6 bases). The V and J ends lost 5 bases and 8 bases respectively, with 19 bases between them. In germline, CDR1 is MNHNY, CDR2 SVGAGI (reference sequence). The CDR3 runs 15 residues. CDR3 in amino acids: CASSPQAGPFHEQFF. The CDR3, as DNA: TGTGCCAGCAGTCCCCAGGCGGGACCTTTCCATGAGCAGTTCTTC.

This chain uses TRBV4-2 with TRBJ2-7, with a weak D call TRBD1 (6 bases). The V gene lost 4 bases and the J gene lost 3 bases, with 13 bases spanning the gap. The CDR3 has 14 residues. Germline CDR1 LGHNA, CDR2 YNFKEQ. CDR3 DNA sequence: TGTGCCAGCAGCCCTCACAGGGAGTACTACGAGCAGTACTTC. Its translation is CASSPHREYYEQYF.

The chain employs TRBV27 and TRBJ2-7; D could derive from TRBD1 or TRBD2 (5 bases each). CDR1 is MNHEY and CDR2 is SMNVEV in the germline V gene (reference sequence). Trimming removed 6 bases at V and 3 bases at J, with 18 bases between. The CDR3 is made up of 15 amino acids. The CDR3 protein is CASSAPSRGNYEQYF. In DNA form, the CDR3 reads TGTGCCAGCAGCGCACCGTCGAGGGGCAACTACGAGCAGTACTTC.

This chain joins TRBV14 and TRBJ2-7; TRBD2 matches 9 bases. The CDR3 spans 17 residues. CDR1 SGHDN and CDR2 FVKESK come from the germline V gene. After removal of 0 bases from V and 5 bases from J, the junction contained 11 bases not matched to a gene. The CDR3 DNA follows: TGTGCCAGCAGCCAAGATCAACGGGTAGCGGGGGAGAACGAGCAGTACTTC. Its translation is CASSQDQRVAGENEQYF.

This clonotype occurred once. The gene calls are TRBV6-1 and TRBJ2-3; D unclear. Germline V gene sequence: CDR1 MNHNS, CDR2 SASEGT. This CDR3 spans 13 amino acids. The ends were cut back, 8 bases at V and 1 base at J, with 10 bases in the middle. CDR3 in DNA: TGTGCCAGCCCCGCCGCCGGCACAGATACGCAGTATTTT. It translates to CASPAAGTDTQYF.

This clonotype was detected only a few times. The chain employs TRBV12-3 or TRBV12-4 and TRBJ1-2; possibly TRBD1 for D (5 bases). The CDR3 length is 13 residues. Between the trimmed V and J ends, which lost 2 bases and 7 bases, there was a span of 11 bases. The CDR3 region is CASSLSRVRGYTF. As DNA, the CDR3 is TGTGCCAGCAGTTTATCCAGGGTGCGTGGCTACACCTTC.

The chain has TRBV2 and TRBJ1-3; D not certain. The CDR3 is 15 residues long. Trimming removed 3 bases at V and 2 bases at J, with 11 bases between. Germline V CDR1 and CDR2: SNHLY, FYNNEI. CDR3 nucleotides: TGTGCCAGCAGTGAGGGTTTAACGCCTGGAAACACCATATATTTT. Protein product: CASSEGLTPGNTIYF. The whole variable domain, remainder taken from reference TRBV2 and TRBJ1-3, is EPEVTQTPSHQVTQMGQEVILRCVPISNHLYFYWYRQILGQKVEFLVSFYNNEISEKSEIFDDQFSVERPDGSNFTLKIRSTKLEDSAMYFCASSEGLTPGNTIYFGEGSWLTVV.

This rearrangement joins TRBV20-1 to TRBJ2-1; 10 bases match TRBD2. In germline, CDR1 is DFQATT, CDR2 SNEGSKA (reference sequence). The CDR3 loop spans 13 amino acids. V gave up 7 bases and J gave up 10 bases; unmatched junction bases: 10. The CDR3 is CSVTGLAKTEQFF. As DNA, the CDR3 is TGCAGTGTCACGGGACTAGCGAAAACGGAGCAGTTCTTC.

The sample holds a few counts of this clonotype. The chain uses TRBV12-3 or TRBV12-4 and TRBJ2-7, with D possibly being TRBD1 or TRBD2 (6 bases each). V dropped 5 bases and J dropped 8 bases, with 16 bases sitting between them. The CDR3 runs to 13 residues. CDR3 in amino acids: CASSRGSGDKQYF. CDR3 coding DNA: TGTGCCAGCAGTAGAGGTTCGGGGGACAAGCAGTACTTC.

The chain has TRBV5-1 and TRBJ1-2; TRBD1 matches 11 bases. J lost 2 bases, V lost 4 bases, and 13 bases had no gene match. Germline V gene lookup returns CDR1 SGHRS and CDR2 YFSETQ. The CDR3 covers 18 residues. The CDR3 nucleotides read TGCGCCAGCAGCCAAACTACGATACGGACAGGGGGCAACTATGGCTACACCTTC. This gives the protein CASSQTTIRTGGNYGYTF.

This clonotype was observed a handful of times. The chain is built from TRBV6-5 and TRBJ1-1, with no clear D. There are 15 residues in the CDR3. V dropped 6 bases and J dropped 0 bases, with 14 bases sitting between them. Germline assignment: CDR1 MNHEY and CDR2 SVGAGI. CDR3 residues: CASRPAWTMNTEAFF. CDR3 nucleotide sequence: TGTGCCAGCAGACCGGCCTGGACCATGAACACTGAAGCTTTCTTT.